This T cell receptor beta chain was documented in a study of early T cells in non-severe SARS-CoV-2 infection. The wider study: Sequencing targeted bulk RNA from unsorted whole blood, leaving chains unpaired.

In TCRdb, the 5' RACE reads were re-called with MiXCR into one record per CDR3 protein. There are about 64,000 distinct CDR3 sequences in the sample; about 12% occur only once, and over 1.3% lies in the top ten. This clonotype was counted ten times or more. Trimming pared 7 bases from V and 3 bases from J, leaving 10 bases between. This CDR3 region has 11 residues. Germline loops: CDR1 SQVTM, CDR2 ANQGSEA. Sequencing was performed on whole blood, taken at baseline. The chain combines TRBV29-1 with TRBJ2-7; D possibly corresponds to TRBD2 (7 bases). This receptor was taken from an adult who was a healthcare worker with PCR-confirmed SARS-CoV-2 infection or an uninfected control (not recorded which). The CDR3 bases are TGCAGCGGAGGGGGGGACTACGAGCAGTACTTC. It is translated as CSGGGDYEQYF.